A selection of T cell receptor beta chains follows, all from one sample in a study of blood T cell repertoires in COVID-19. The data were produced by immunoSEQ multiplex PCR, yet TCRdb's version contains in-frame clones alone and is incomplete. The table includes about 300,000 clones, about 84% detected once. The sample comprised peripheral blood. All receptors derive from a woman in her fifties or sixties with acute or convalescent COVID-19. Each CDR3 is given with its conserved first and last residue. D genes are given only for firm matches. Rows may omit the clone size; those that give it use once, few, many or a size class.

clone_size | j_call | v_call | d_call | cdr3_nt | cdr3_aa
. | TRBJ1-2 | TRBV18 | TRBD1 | TGTGCCAGCTCACCCGGACAGGGATCGGTCTATGGCTACACCTTC | CASSPGQGSVYGYTF
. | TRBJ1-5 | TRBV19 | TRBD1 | TGTGCCAGTAGTATAGCAGGAACAGGGGGCAATCAGCCCCAGCATTTT | CASSIAGTGGNQPQHF
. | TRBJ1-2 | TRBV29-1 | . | TGCAGCTCCGGGGAGGGTGGTGGCTACACCTTC | CSSGEGGGYTF
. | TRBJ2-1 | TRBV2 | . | TGTGCCAGCAGCAGGCTTAGCTCCTACAATGAGCAGTTCTTC | CASSRLSSYNEQFF
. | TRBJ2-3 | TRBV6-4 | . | TGTGCCAGCAGTGACCAGGGGACAGATACGCAGTATTTT | CASSDQGTDTQYF
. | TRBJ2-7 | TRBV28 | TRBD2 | TGTGCCAGCAGCTCCTCGAGGACTAGCGGGAACGAGCAGTACTTC | CASSSSRTSGNEQYF
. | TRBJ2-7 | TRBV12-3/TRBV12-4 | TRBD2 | TGTGCCAGCAGTGGCGATAGCGGGAGGCTGCAGTACTTC | CASSGDSGRLQYF
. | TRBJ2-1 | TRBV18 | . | TGTGCCAGCTCACCACTAGCGGAACAGTTCTTC | CASSPLAEQFF
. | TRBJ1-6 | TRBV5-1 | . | TGCGCCAGCAGCTTGCAGGGGAGCTCCTATAATTCACCCCTCCACTTT | CASSLQGSSYNSPLHF
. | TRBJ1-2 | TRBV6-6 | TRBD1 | TGTGCCAGCAGCCTTGGAGGGGGCGCATCTAATGGCTACACCTTC | CASSLGGGASNGYTF
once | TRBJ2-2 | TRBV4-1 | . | TGCGCCAGCAGCCCCCCCAGCGGGGAGCTGTTTTTT | CASSPPSGELFF
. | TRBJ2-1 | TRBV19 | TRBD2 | TGTGCCAGTAGTATAGGAGTTGGGCGGGAGGGGTCCAATGAGCAGTTCTTC | CASSIGVGREGSNEQFF
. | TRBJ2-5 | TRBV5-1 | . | TGCGCCAGCAGCTTGGGGGCAGAGGGCGGGACCCAGTACTTC | CASSLGAEGGTQYF
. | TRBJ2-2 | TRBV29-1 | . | TGCAGCGTTGGTCTTACAGGGAACACCGGGGAGCTGTTTTTT | CSVGLTGNTGELFF
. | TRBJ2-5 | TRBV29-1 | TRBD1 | TGCAGCTCCAGACAGGGCGAGACCCAGTACTTC | CSSRQGETQYF
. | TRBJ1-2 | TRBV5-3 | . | TGTGCCAGAAGCTTGGCGCTACCAACGCGGTTTAACTATGGCTACACCTTC | CARSLALPTRFNYGYTF
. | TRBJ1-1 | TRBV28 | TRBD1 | TGTGCCAGCAGCAAGACAGGGGGCGAACGGGAAGCTTTCTTT | CASSKTGGEREAFF
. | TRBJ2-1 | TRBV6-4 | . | TGTGCCAGCAGTGACCCCGGGGGGCCTAGGGGTAATGAGCAGTTCTTC | CASSDPGGPRGNEQFF
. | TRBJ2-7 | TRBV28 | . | TGTGCCAGCAGTTCGGGATCCCTCTCCTACGAGCAGTACTTC | CASSSGSLSYEQYF
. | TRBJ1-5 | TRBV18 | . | TGTGCCAGCTCACCACGGGGGGAGACTGAGCCCCAGCATTTT | CASSPRGETEPQHF
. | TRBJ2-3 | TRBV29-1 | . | TGCAGCGTACAGGGACCCCCTCGCACAGATACGCAGTATTTT | CSVQGPPRTDTQYF
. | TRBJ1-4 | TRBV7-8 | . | TGTGCCAGCAGCACTCGGACATCAACTAATGAAAAACTGTTTTTT | CASSTRTSTNEKLFF
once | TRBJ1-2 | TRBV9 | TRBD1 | TGTGCCAGCAGCCCCAACAGGGGTCTCTATGGCTACACCTTC | CASSPNRGLYGYTF
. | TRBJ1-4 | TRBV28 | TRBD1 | TGTGCCAGCAGTTACCGACAGGGAGGAAAGGAAAAACTGTTTTTT | CASSYRQGGKEKLFF
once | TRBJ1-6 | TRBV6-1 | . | TGTGCCAGCAGTGAAAGGCCCGCCGGGGATTCCGATTCACCCCTCCACTTT | CASSERPAGDSDSPLHF
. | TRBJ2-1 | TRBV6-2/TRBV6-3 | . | TGTGCCAGCAGTTACTCGCATTCGGCTAGCGACAATGAGCAGTTCTTC | CASSYSHSASDNEQFF
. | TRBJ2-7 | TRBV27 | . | TGTGCCAGCAGAATTGACTACGGATCCTACGAGCAGTACTTC | CASRIDYGSYEQYF
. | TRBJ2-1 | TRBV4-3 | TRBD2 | TGCGCCAGCAGCCTAGCGGGAGGGTCCTACAATGAGCAGTTCTTC | CASSLAGGSYNEQFF
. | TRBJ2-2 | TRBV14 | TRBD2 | TGTGCCAGCAGCCAACAACTAGCGGGAGGGCGTGTTGGCGGGGAGCTGTTTTTT | CASSQQLAGGRVGGELFF
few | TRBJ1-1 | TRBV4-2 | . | TGTGCCAGCAGCCAAGGGCAGGGGCCCCCCACTGAAGCTTTCTTT | CASSQGQGPPTEAFF
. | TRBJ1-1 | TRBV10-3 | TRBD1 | TGTGCCATCAGAGGGACAGGGGACACTGAAGCTTTCTTT | CAIRGTGDTEAFF
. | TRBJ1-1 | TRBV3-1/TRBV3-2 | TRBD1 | TGTGCCAGCAGCCAAGATGGGGCAGGGGGAAGGACTGAAGCTTTCTTT | CASSQDGAGGRTEAFF
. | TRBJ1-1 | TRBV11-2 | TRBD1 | TGTGCCAGCAGCTTAGGAGACAGGGGAAGGATGAACACTGAAGCTTTCTTT | CASSLGDRGRMNTEAFF
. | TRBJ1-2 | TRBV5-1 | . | TGCGCCAGCAGCTTGGAAGCGTCTTCGGGCTATGGCTACACCTTC | CASSLEASSGYGYTF
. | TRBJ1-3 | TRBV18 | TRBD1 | TGTGCCAGCTCACCCCTCGACAGGGCCTCTGGAAACACCATATATTTT | CASSPLDRASGNTIYF
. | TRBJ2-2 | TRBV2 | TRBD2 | TGTGCCAGCTGGGGGAGGGCCGGGGAGCTGTTTTTT | CASWGRAGELFF
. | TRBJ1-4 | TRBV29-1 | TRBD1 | TGCAGCGTTGGACAGGGGCAAAAACTGTTTTTT | CSVGQGQKLFF
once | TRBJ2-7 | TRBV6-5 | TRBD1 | TGTGCCAGCAGTCCAGACAGGGGGGTCTACGAGCAGTACTTC | CASSPDRGVYEQYF
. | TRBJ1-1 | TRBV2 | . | TGTGCCAGTCGAGAACAGGGATTGACTGAAGCTTTCTTT | CASREQGLTEAFF
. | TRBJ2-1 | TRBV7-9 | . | TGTGCCAGCAGCCCGCCGGGACTCGACCTCTACAATGAGCAGTTCTTC | CASSPPGLDLYNEQFF
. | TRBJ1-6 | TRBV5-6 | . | TGTGCCAGCAGCGAAGTACCTAGCTCCTATAATTCACCCCTCCACTTT | CASSEVPSSYNSPLHF
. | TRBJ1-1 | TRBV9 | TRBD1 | TGTGCCAGCAGCCTACTCGTGGACAGGGTTGTTGAAGCTTTCTTT | CASSLLVDRVVEAFF
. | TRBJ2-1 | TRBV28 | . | TGTGCCAGCAGGGTTAGCGGTGTGTCCTCGCCCAATGAGCAGTTCTTC | CASRVSGVSSPNEQFF
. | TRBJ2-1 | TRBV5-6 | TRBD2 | TGTGCCAGCAGCGGCGGACTAGCAGGAAACAATGAGCAGTTCTTC | CASSGGLAGNNEQFF
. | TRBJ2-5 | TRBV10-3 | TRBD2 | TGTGCCATCAGTGATTCGACTAGCGGGAGGGGAGAGACCCAGTACTTC | CAISDSTSGRGETQYF
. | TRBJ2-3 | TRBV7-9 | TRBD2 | TGTGCCAGCAGCTTAGCGAGTAGCGGGAGAGGGGATACGCAGTATTTT | CASSLASSGRGDTQYF
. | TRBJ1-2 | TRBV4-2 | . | TGTGCCAGCAGCCGATCGGACACTAACTATGGCTACACCTTC | CASSRSDTNYGYTF
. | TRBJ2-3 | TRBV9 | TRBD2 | TGTGCCAGCAGCGTAGTTAGCGGGAGTTCAGATACGCAGTATTTT | CASSVVSGSSDTQYF
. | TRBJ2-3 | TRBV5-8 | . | TGTGCCAGCAGCTATCAGGGTGGGTTAGATACGCAGTATTTT | CASSYQGGLDTQYF
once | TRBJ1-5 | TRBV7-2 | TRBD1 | TGTGCCAGCAGCTTAGGAGGGGGCACAAGGCAGCCCCAGCATTTT | CASSLGGGTRQPQHF
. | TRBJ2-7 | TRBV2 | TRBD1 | TGTGCCAGCAGTGAAAGGTTTAGGGGCGGACAGGACGAGCAGTACTTC | CASSERFRGGQDEQYF
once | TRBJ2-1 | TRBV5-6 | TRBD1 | TGTGCCAGCAGCTTGGTAAGGGGACAGGACTTCAATGAGCAGTTCTTC | CASSLVRGQDFNEQFF
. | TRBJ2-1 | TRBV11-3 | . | TGTGCCAGCAGCCCCTCTCTAAGGGAGGCTAGTAGGGATGAGCAGTTCTTC | CASSPSLREASRDEQFF
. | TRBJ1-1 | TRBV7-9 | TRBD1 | TGTGCCAGCAGCCCGGGACAGGGAAGAATGAACACTGAAGCTTTCTTT | CASSPGQGRMNTEAFF
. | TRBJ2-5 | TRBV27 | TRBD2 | TGTGCCAGCAGTTTGTTCAGGCCTAGCGGATTCCAAGAGACCCAGTACTTC | CASSLFRPSGFQETQYF
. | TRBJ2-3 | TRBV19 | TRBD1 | TGTGCCAGTAGTATAGGTCCAGGGGGTGAAGATACGCAGTATTTT | CASSIGPGGEDTQYF
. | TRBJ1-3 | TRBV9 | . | TGTGCCAGCAGCCCCCAAGGGGGAGAAAACACCATATATTTT | CASSPQGGENTIYF
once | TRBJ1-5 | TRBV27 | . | TGTGCCAGCAGTTTATCCGACAGTAATCAGCCCCAGCATTTT | CASSLSDSNQPQHF
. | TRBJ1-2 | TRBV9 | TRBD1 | TGTGCCAGCAGCGCGACAGGGATTGGGGGCTATGGCTACACCTTC | CASSATGIGGYGYTF
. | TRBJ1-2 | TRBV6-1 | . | TGTGCCAGCAGTCCCTCCGCCGGTGGCTATGGCTACACCTTC | CASSPSAGGYGYTF